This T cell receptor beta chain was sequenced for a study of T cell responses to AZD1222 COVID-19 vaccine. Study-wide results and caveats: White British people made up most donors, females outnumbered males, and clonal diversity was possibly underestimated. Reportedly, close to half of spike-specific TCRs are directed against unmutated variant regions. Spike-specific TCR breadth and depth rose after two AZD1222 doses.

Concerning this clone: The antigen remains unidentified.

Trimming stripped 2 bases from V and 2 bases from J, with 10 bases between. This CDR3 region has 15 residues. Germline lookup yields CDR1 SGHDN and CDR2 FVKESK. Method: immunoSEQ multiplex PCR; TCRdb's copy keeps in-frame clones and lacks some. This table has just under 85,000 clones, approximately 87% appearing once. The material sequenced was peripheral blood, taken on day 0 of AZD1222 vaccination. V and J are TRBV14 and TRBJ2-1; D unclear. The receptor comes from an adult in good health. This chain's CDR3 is CASSQSGPPYNEQFF. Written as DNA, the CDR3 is TGTGCCAGCAGCCAAAGTGGGCCCCCCTACAATGAGCAGTTCTTC.